A selection of T cell receptor beta chains follows, all from one sample in a study of T cell responses to AZD1222 COVID-19 vaccine. Sequenced by immunoSEQ multiplex PCR; TCRdb stores in-frame clones only, minus some. This repertoire shows roughly 120,000 clones, around 89% found once; its top ten account for roughly 4.4%. Sequenced material: peripheral blood, taken on day 0 of AZD1222 vaccination. The receptors stem from an adult in good health. The CDR3 runs from the conserved cysteine through the conserved F or W. A D gene is named only where the DNA matches it firmly. Rows may omit the clone size; those that give it use once, few, many or a size class.

TRBD1	TRBJ1-2	NA	TRBV6-5	CASSHPGQGRGYTF	TGTGCCAGCAGTCACCCGGGACAGGGGAGGGGCTACACCTTC
NA	TRBJ1-6	once	TRBV15	CATSRTALPSGVSSYNSPLHF	TGTGCCACCAGCAGAACTGCCTTACCCTCGGGGGTCAGCTCCTATAATTCACCCCTCCACTTT
NA	TRBJ1-1	NA	TRBV2	CASSVSSEAFF	TGTGCCAGCAGTGTATCGAGTGAAGCTTTCTTT
NA	TRBJ2-1	NA	TRBV5-5	CASSFSARKYNEQFF	TGTGCCAGCAGCTTTTCAGCGAGAAAATACAATGAGCAGTTCTTC
TRBD1	TRBJ2-7	NA	TRBV5-1	CASSPQPTGDYEQYF	TGCGCCAGCAGCCCCCAACCGACAGGGGACTACGAGCAGTACTTC
TRBD2	TRBJ2-5	NA	TRBV28	CASSSSGTSGRAGETQYF	TGTGCCAGCAGTTCATCAGGGACTAGCGGGAGGGCCGGGGAGACCCAGTACTTC
NA	TRBJ2-7	NA	TRBV27	CASSLGRDYEQYF	TGTGCCAGCAGTTTGGGCCGAGACTACGAGCAGTACTTC
NA	TRBJ1-5	NA	TRBV2	CASSYPPRDGTYSNQPQHF	TGTGCCAGCAGTTATCCCCCCCGGGACGGAACTTATAGCAATCAGCCCCAGCATTTT
NA	TRBJ1-1	NA	TRBV7-9	CASSFDSPNTEAFF	TGTGCCAGCAGCTTCGATTCGCCGAACACTGAAGCTTTCTTT
NA	TRBJ2-7	few	TRBV6-5	CASSYSIGGSYEQYF	TGTGCCAGCAGTTACTCGATAGGTGGCTCCTACGAGCAGTACTTC
TRBD1	TRBJ2-5	NA	TRBV4-3	CASSQEGNRGQETQYF	TGCGCCAGCAGCCAAGAGGGGAACAGGGGCCAAGAGACCCAGTACTTC
TRBD1	TRBJ1-1	NA	TRBV7-2	CASNRQGENTEAFF	TGTGCCAGCAATCGGCAGGGGGAGAACACTGAAGCTTTCTTT
TRBD1	TRBJ2-7	few	TRBV7-9	CASSSPDRGRWYEQYF	TGTGCCAGCAGCTCCCCTGACAGGGGGCGGTGGTACGAGCAGTACTTC